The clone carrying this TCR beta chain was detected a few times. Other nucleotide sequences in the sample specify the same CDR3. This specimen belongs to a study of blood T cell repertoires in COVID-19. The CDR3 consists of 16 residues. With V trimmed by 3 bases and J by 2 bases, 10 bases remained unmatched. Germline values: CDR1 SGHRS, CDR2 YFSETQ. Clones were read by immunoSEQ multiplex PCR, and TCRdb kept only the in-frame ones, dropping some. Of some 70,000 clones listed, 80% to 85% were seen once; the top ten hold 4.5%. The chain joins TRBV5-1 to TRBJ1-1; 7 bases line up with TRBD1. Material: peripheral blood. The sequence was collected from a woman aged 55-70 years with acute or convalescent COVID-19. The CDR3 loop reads CASSSRTTGSNTEAFF. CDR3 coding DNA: TGCGCCAGCAGCTCCAGGACGACAGGGAGTAACACTGAAGCTTTCTTT.